A single sample gave rise to the 22 T cell receptor beta chains below, sequenced in a study of blood T cell repertoires in COVID-19. Method: immunoSEQ multiplex PCR; TCRdb's copy keeps in-frame clones and lacks some. The sample consists of about 44,000 clones, about 90% of them appearing once. Specimen: peripheral blood. Source of these receptors: a human donor in a cohort sampled during active COVID-19.

The rearrangement joins TRBV28 to TRBJ2-1; the match to TRBD2 covers 10 bases. Germline V gives CDR1 MDHEN, CDR2 SYDVKM. Trimming cost V 7 bases and J 2 bases; bases outside gene matches: 5. The CDR3 runs to 15 residues. CDR3 bases: TGTGCCAGCACGCGACTAGCGGGCCCCTACAATGAGCAGTTCTTC. It is translated as CASTRLAGPYNEQFF.

The chain carries TRBV7-2 and TRBJ1-1, with D perhaps matching TRBD1 (5 bases). This CDR3 has 13 amino acids. V was cut by 6 bases and J by 4 bases, with 12 bases left in between. Germline loops: CDR1 SGHTA, CDR2 FQGNSA. The CDR3 bases are TGTGCCAGCAGGCCCTCCGGGGGCACTGAAGCTTTCTTT. Its translation: CASRPSGGTEAFF.

The chain carries TRBV2 and TRBJ2-5, with 10 bases aligning to TRBD2. The germline V gene has CDR1 SNHLY and CDR2 FYNNEI. There are 15 residues in the CDR3. The V and J ends lost 4 bases and 5 bases, in that order; junction bases with no gene match: 7. CDR3 nucleotide sequence: TGTGCCAGCAGTGGGCTAGCGGGAGCAGTGGAGACCCAGTACTTC. Protein product: CASSGLAGAVETQYF.

This chain connects TRBV5-1 to TRBJ2-3, with 11 bases fitting TRBD2. V lost 8 bases, J lost 3 bases, and 2 bases stayed unmatched. Germline V lookup: CDR1 SGHRS, CDR2 YFSETQ. This CDR3 has 13 amino acids. CDR3 nucleotides: TGCGCCAGTCGACTAGCGGGGACAGATACGCAGTATTTT. Protein sequence: CASRLAGTDTQYF.

The table lists this clone with a count of one. The chain recombines TRBV25-1 with TRBJ1-6, with 7 bases that match TRBD1. Germline-derived CDR1 and CDR2 are MGHDK and SYGVNS. The CDR3 contains 13 residues. V was pared by 10 bases and J by 4 bases, with 4 bases of the junction left unmatched. CDR3 in DNA: TGTGCCACCGGGGACAGTTATAATTCACCCCTCCACTTT. This encodes CATGDSYNSPLHF.

The chain carries TRBV5-1 and TRBJ1-2; a possible D gene is TRBD1 (5 bases). The V gene lost 4 bases and the J gene lost 8 bases, with 9 bases spanning the gap. Looked up from germline, CDR1 is SGHRS and CDR2 is YFSETQ. This CDR3 is 11 amino acids long. The CDR3: CASSPGLGYTF. The CDR3 region has the DNA TGCGCCAGCAGCCCAGGGTTAGGCTACACCTTC.

V and J are TRBV9 and TRBJ1-1; D might be TRBD1 (5 bases). Trimming took off 3 bases at V and 1 base at J, with 13 bases between the two ends. The V gene's germline CDR1 is SGDLS and CDR2 YYNGEE. The CDR3 spans 15 residues. The CDR3 DNA reads as TGTGCCAGCAGCGGGCGCGGGGCCAGGAACACTGAAGCTTTCTTT. Translation: CASSGRGARNTEAFF.

The J gene is TRBJ2-3, the V gene TRBV5-1; weak D call: TRBD2 (6 bases). V lost 0 bases, J lost 1 base, and 9 bases lay in between. Germline CDR1 SGHRS, CDR2 YFSETQ. The CDR3 sequence is 15 residues long. The CDR3 nucleotides are TGCGCCAGCAGCTTGGAGGGACTTGGCACAGATACGCAGTATTTT. Protein: CASSLEGLGTDTQYF.

The chain uses TRBV11-2 and TRBJ2-5; 9 bases are shared with TRBD2. Trimming took 2 bases from V and 0 from J; bases not matched to a gene: 4. Per germline, CDR1 SGHAT and CDR2 FQNNGV. CDR3 length equals 16 residues. The DNA of the CDR3 is TGTGCCAGCAGCTTATGGAGCGGGAGGTACCAAGAGACCCAGTACTTC. This codes for CASSLWSGRYQETQYF.

V usage is TRBV5-1 and J usage is TRBJ2-3, with a weak D call TRBD2 (5 bases). V lost 2 bases, J lost 0 bases, and 13 bases lay in between. This CDR3 has 16 amino acids. The germline gives CDR1 SGHRS, CDR2 YFSETQ. DNA of the CDR3: TGCGCCAGCAGCTTAGGACTGTTAACTAGCACAGATACGCAGTATTTT. This translates into CASSLGLLTSTDTQYF.

The chain has TRBV5-1 and TRBJ1-1; possible D gene TRBD1, 6 bases. Germline V lookup: CDR1 SGHRS, CDR2 YFSETQ. This CDR3 is 13 amino acids long. The V gene lost 4 bases and the J gene lost 1 base, with 8 bases spanning the gap. CDR3 DNA sequence: TGCGCCAGCAGCGAACAGGGGAACACTGAAGCTTTCTTT. This sequence encodes CASSEQGNTEAFF.

The rearrangement joins TRBV7-9 to TRBJ1-1; TRBD1 aligns across 10 bases. The V gene's germline CDR1 is SEHNR and CDR2 FQNEAQ (reference sequence). CDR3 length equals 15 residues. V lost 3 bases, J lost 4 bases, and 5 bases stayed unmatched. CDR3 sequence reads: CASSFQRDRGTEAFF. The CDR3 DNA is TGTGCCAGCAGCTTCCAGCGGGACAGGGGCACTGAAGCTTTCTTT.

The gene calls are TRBV4-3 and TRBJ2-3, with TRBD2 matching 9 bases. The CDR3 totals 16 residues. Germline V gene lookup returns CDR1 LGHNA and CDR2 YSLEER. V lost 0 bases, J lost 4 bases, and 5 bases stayed unmatched. This CDR3 reads CASSQDFSGGSDTQYF. The CDR3 nucleotides read TGCGCCAGCAGCCAAGATTTTAGCGGGGGCTCAGATACGCAGTATTTT.

This chain links TRBV7-3 with TRBJ2-2; D gene uncertain. Germline V gene lookup returns CDR1 SGHTA and CDR2 FQGTGA. Trimming pared 2 bases from V and 6 bases from J, leaving 7 bases between. The CDR3 loop spans 13 amino acids. The chain's CDR3 is CASSLSRSGELFF. Written as DNA, the CDR3 is TGTGCCAGCAGCTTATCCAGGTCCGGGGAGCTGTTTTTT.

The chain couples TRBV27 to TRBJ1-5; 8 bases fit TRBD1. The CDR3 contains 18 residues. Trimming removed 8 bases from V and 0 bases from J; junction bases left unmatched: 15. Germline V CDR1 and CDR2: MNHEY, SMNVEV (reference sequence). CDR3 coding DNA: TGTGCCAGCCGGGTCTCCGGGACAGGTATACGTAGCAATCAGCCCCAGCATTTT. Protein product: CASRVSGTGIRSNQPQHF.

The rearrangement uses TRBV5-4 and TRBJ1-6, with 7 bases that match TRBD1. There are 15 residues in the CDR3. V trimming: 6 bases; J trimming: 7 bases; junction bases outside the gene matches: 10. Germline CDR1 and CDR2: SGHNT and YYREEE (reference sequence). The CDR3 reads CASKQGQLTNSPLHF. CDR3 in DNA: TGTGCCAGCAAACAGGGACAGCTAACCAATTCACCCCTCCACTTT. The entire variable domain, with the rest obtained from reference TRBV5-4 and TRBJ1-6, is as follows: ETGVTQSPTHLIKTRGQQVTLRCSSQSGHNTVSWYQQALGQGPQFIFQYYREEENGRGNFPPRFSGLQFPNYSSELNVNALELDDSALYLCASKQGQLTNSPLHFGNGTRLTVT.

This clone was observed a single time. The chain links TRBV6-2 or TRBV6-3 to TRBJ2-3; D is ambiguous. Germline CDR1 MNHEY, CDR2 SVGEGT. The length of the CDR3 is 13 residues. V was trimmed by 2 bases and J by 4 bases, leaving 7 bases between them. This CDR3 reads CASSYQAADTQYF. The CDR3, as DNA: TGTGCCAGCAGTTACCAGGCCGCAGATACGCAGTATTTT.

The chain joins TRBV5-1 to TRBJ2-4, with D perhaps matching TRBD1 (5 bases). CDR3 length: 14 amino acids. V lost 0 bases and J lost 6, with 10 bases in between. Germline V gives CDR1 SGHRS, CDR2 YFSETQ. In DNA form, the CDR3 reads TGCGCCAGCAGCTTGGGTAGCCAGGGAAACATTCAGTACTTC. Translated, it gives CASSLGSQGNIQYF.

The CDR3 sequence is CASSTDRGVYGYTF. The CDR3 region has the DNA TGTGCCAGTAGTACAGACAGGGGCGTCTATGGCTACACCTTC. The gene calls are TRBV19 and TRBJ1-2; 8 bases agree with TRBD1. The CDR3 loop spans 14 amino acids. The ends lost 4 bases at V and 4 bases at J; junction bases unmatched: 5. Germline V CDR1 and CDR2: LNHDA, SQIVND (reference sequence). Filled out from reference TRBV19 and TRBJ1-2, the complete variable domain reads DGGITQSPKYLFRKEGQNVTLSCEQNLNHDAMYWYRQDPGQGLRLIYYSQIVNDFQKGDIAEGYSVSREKKESFPLTVTSAQKNPTAFYLCASSTDRGVYGYTFGSGTRLTVV.

The V call is TRBV6-4, the J call TRBJ1-2; 9 bases align to TRBD1. Germline V gene data show CDR1 as MRHNA and CDR2 as SNTAGT. The CDR3 consists of 16 residues. J lost 8 bases, V lost 6 bases, and 16 bases had no gene match. The CDR3 here is CASSPLAGQGVGGYTF. DNA for the CDR3: TGTGCCAGCAGCCCCCTGGCGGGACAGGGCGTCGGCGGCTACACCTTC.

This clone was found once. This sequence joins TRBV27 and TRBJ1-6, with 7 positions matching TRBD1. The CDR3 length is 14 residues. V trimming: 5 bases; J trimming: 4 bases; junction bases outside the gene matches: 2. Germline assignment: CDR1 MNHEY and CDR2 SMNVEV (reference sequence). The CDR3 loop is CASSTGQYNSPLHF. As DNA, the CDR3 is TGTGCCAGCAGTACGGGACAGTATAATTCACCCCTCCACTTT.

V and J are TRBV6-5 and TRBJ1-2, with 7 bases aligning to TRBD1. The length of the CDR3 is 14 residues. CDR1 and CDR2 from the germline V gene are MNHEY and SVGAGI. V lost 0 bases, J lost 4 bases, and 2 bases stayed unmatched. The DNA of the CDR3 is TGTGCCAGCAGTTACTCACCAGGGGGCTATGGCTACACCTTC. Translating gives CASSYSPGGYGYTF.